What follows is one TCR beta chain and its context. Its cognate antigen is unknown. CDR3 length equals 16 residues. With V trimmed by 4 bases and J by 3 bases, 11 bases remained unmatched. CDR1 is LGHNA and CDR2 is YSLEER in the germline V gene. With 60 Vbeta and 13 Jbeta primers, the PCR was carried out. The repertoire was sequenced with immunoSEQ multiplex PCR; TCRdb's copy has only in-frame clones and lacks some. Its clone listing holds 90,000 to 120,000 clones. This entry comes from a study of cytomegalovirus exposure and HLA in healthy donors. Whole-study results and caveats: Cytomegalovirus status was reportedly diagnosed by the classifier with high specificity and sensitivity.

The chain combines TRBV4-3 with TRBJ1-2; 7 positions agree with TRBD1. This sequence was found in a man aged 45-65 years in good health and CMV-seronegative. Specimen: PBMCs. Written as DNA, the CDR3 is TGCGCCAGCAGCCGTCGTGGCACAGGGGATGACTATGGCTACACCTTC. Protein: CASSRRGTGDDYGYTF.